This entry lists 12 T cell receptor beta chains sequenced from one sample in a study of T-cell memory formation after mild COVID-19 listed by TCRdb under 2021. The receptor library was made with 5' RACE. TCRdb lists the instrument as Illumina NovaSeq 6000. In TCRdb, the public reads were trimmed at Q25 with fastp and aligned with MiXCR, with productive beta chains retained. When rows share a CDR3 protein, they turn into one entry using the most common DNA and genes. This sample gives just under 550,000 distinct CDR3 sequences in total; roughly 22% of them show up just once. The ten largest clonotypes hold about an eighth of the sample. The sequencing sample was made of PBMCs or a T cell subset sorted from them (not recorded which). The receptors stem from an adult woman who had mild COVID-19 (a few samples of this study predate the infection). The sample titles of this study are shuffled in the database, so cell type and time point are left out; the donor was told from shared clones.

This clonotype has more than one count but fewer than ten. The CDR3 sequence: CATRKEGQGSASYGYTF. In DNA, the CDR3 is TGTGCCACCAGGAAGGAGGGACAGGGAAGCGCATCCTATGGCTACACCTTC. The chain combines TRBV15 with TRBJ1-2; 9 nucleotides match TRBD1. There are 17 residues in the CDR3. V shed 6 bases, J shed 4 bases, and the junction held 15 bases outside the gene matches. CDR1 and CDR2 (germline): LNHNV, YYDKDF (reference sequence).

The chain recombines TRBV20-1 with TRBJ1-1, with a tentative D call TRBD1 (5 bases). Germline values: CDR1 DFQATT, CDR2 SNEGSKA (reference sequence). This CDR3 comprises 12 residues. CDR3 nucleotides: TGCAGGGGGGACTTAGGAAGCACTGAAGCTTTCTTT. Protein product: CRGDLGSTEAFF.

The chain combines TRBV5-1 with TRBJ1-2; TRBD1 agrees at 9 bases. Germline lookup yields CDR1 SGHRS and CDR2 YFSETQ. This CDR3 is 15 amino acids long. With V trimmed by 4 bases and J by 2 bases, 6 bases remained unmatched. The CDR3 DNA reads as TGCGCCAGCAGCCCACGGACAGGGGCAAACTATGGCTACACCTTC. Translation gives CASSPRTGANYGYTF.

This chain uses TRBV28 with TRBJ2-5; D ambiguous. The CDR3 runs 14 residues. CDR1 and CDR2 from the germline V gene are MDHEN and SYDVKM. Trimming pared 6 bases from V and 1 base from J, leaving 12 bases between. The chain's CDR3 is CASSLLSPQETQYF. DNA for the CDR3: TGTGCCAGCAGCCTCCTCTCGCCCCAAGAGACCCAGTACTTC.

V is TRBV2 and J is TRBJ2-2; TRBD2 might be the D (6 bases). CDR3 length: 12 residues. V lost 4 bases and J 7 bases, leaving 7 bases between the germline ends. Germline V gene data show CDR1 as SNHLY and CDR2 as FYNNEI. The CDR3 sequence: CASSGEDGELFF. CDR3 in DNA: TGTGCCAGCAGTGGGGAGGACGGGGAGCTGTTTTTT.

The chain uses TRBV7-9 and TRBJ2-3; 8 nucleotides agree with TRBD2. The length of the CDR3 is 16 residues. V lost 3 bases, J lost 0 bases, and 5 bases stayed unmatched. The germline CDR1 and CDR2 sequences are SEHNR and FQNEAQ (reference sequence). In DNA, the CDR3 is TGTGCCAGCAGCTTTGTACCGGGAGGGAGCACAGATACGCAGTATTTT. Translation: CASSFVPGGSTDTQYF.

The V and J genes are TRBV6-2 or TRBV6-3 and TRBJ2-5; 8 positions agree with TRBD2. The V segment lost 6 bases and the J segment 3 bases; nucleotides outside the gene matches: 6. The germline CDR1 and CDR2 sequences are MNHEY and SVGEGT. The CDR3 sequence is 14 residues long. CDR3 nucleotides: TGTGCCAGCAGCCCCGGGACTAGGAAAGAGACCCAGTACTTC. It codes for CASSPGTRKETQYF.

The chain combines TRBV7-3 with TRBJ1-1; perhaps TRBD1 as D (6 bases). The ends were cut back, 5 bases at V and 3 bases at J, with 13 bases in the middle. The CDR3 covers 14 residues. Germline values: CDR1 SGHTA, CDR2 FQGTGA. The CDR3: CASSQSGAYTEAFF. The CDR3 DNA reads as TGTGCCAGCAGCCAATCGGGGGCGTACACTGAAGCTTTCTTT.

This clonotype has a handful of counts. V and J are TRBV19 and TRBJ2-3, with TRBD2 as a possible D gene (6 bases). V was cut by 6 bases and J by 5 bases, with 12 bases left in between. This CDR3 is built from 13 residues. Germline assignment: CDR1 LNHDA and CDR2 SQIVND (reference sequence). CDR3 sequence (DNA): TGTGCCAGTAGGGGACTTGGGGGAGATACGCAGTATTTT. This sequence encodes CASRGLGGDTQYF.

A remark on this clonotype: One end of the junction does not line up with germline, which may come from a read error. V usage is TRBV6-2 or TRBV6-3 and J usage is TRBJ1-4, with D hard to call. The length of the CDR3 is 14 residues. Germline V lookup: CDR1 MNHEY, CDR2 SVGEGT. The CDR3 DNA follows: TGTGCCAGAAGTTACGGCGGGGAGAATGAAAAACTGTTTTTT. Translating gives CARSYGGENEKLFF.

CDR3 DNA: TGCAGTGCTCCCCCAGGGGGCAGGGGGCACTATGGCTACACCTTC. As protein: CSAPPGGRGHYGYTF. V usage is TRBV20-1 and J usage is TRBJ1-2; 8 positions match TRBD1. J gave up 3 bases and V 5 bases, and 11 bases lay outside the gene matches. CDR3 size: 15 residues. Germline values: CDR1 DFQATT, CDR2 SNEGSKA (reference sequence).

The chain is built from TRBV18 and TRBJ2-1; D may be TRBD1 or TRBD2 (5 bases each). V dropped 2 bases and J dropped 10 bases, with 21 bases sitting between them. This CDR3 spans 16 amino acids. Germline V lookup: CDR1 KGHSH, CDR2 LQKENI. The CDR3 bases are TGTGCCAGCTCACCAATTATCGGGGCCGGGGACGGGGAGCAGTTCTTC. Protein product: CASSPIIGAGDGEQFF.